The sequence of this T cell receptor (beta chain) was determined in a study of PD-1 blockade in classical Hodgkin lymphoma. Every patient relapsed after autologous stem cell transplantation, and brentuximab vedotin exposure varied. Germline-derived CDR1 and CDR2 are ENHRY and SYGVKD. The CDR3 covers 19 residues. V was pared by 0 bases and J by 4 bases, with 15 bases of the junction left unmatched. The method was immunoSEQ multiplex PCR; TCRdb's version includes in-frame clones alone and lacks a portion of them. This table holds approximately 26,000 clones, approximately 80% found once. Study-wide results and caveats: Nivolumab starters within 1 year of ASCT were excluded.

Comment on this clone: As yet, its antigen is unknown.

The chain couples TRBV10-3 to TRBJ2-1; 7 nucleotides agree with TRBD1. The TCR originated in a human donor with classical Hodgkin lymphoma. This specimen consisted of peripheral blood mononuclear cells (PBMCs), obtained before the second cycle of nivolumab. DNA of the CDR3: TGTGCCATCAGTGAGTCGGGGACGGGACAGCACCAAATTTACAATGAGCAGTTCTTC. The encoded protein is CAISESGTGQHQIYNEQFF.